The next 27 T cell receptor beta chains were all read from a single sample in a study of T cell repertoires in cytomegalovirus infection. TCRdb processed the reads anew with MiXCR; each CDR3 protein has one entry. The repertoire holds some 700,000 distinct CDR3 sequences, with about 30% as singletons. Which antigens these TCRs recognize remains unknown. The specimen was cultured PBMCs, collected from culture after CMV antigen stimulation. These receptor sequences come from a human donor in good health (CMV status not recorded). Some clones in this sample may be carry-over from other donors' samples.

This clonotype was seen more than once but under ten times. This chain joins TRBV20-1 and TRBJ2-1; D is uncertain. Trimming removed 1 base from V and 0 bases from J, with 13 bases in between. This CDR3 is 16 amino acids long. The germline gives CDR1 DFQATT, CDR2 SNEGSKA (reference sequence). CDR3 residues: CSARVFQAHSYNEQFF. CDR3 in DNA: TGCAGTGCTAGAGTTTTCCAGGCCCACTCCTACAATGAGCAGTTCTTC.

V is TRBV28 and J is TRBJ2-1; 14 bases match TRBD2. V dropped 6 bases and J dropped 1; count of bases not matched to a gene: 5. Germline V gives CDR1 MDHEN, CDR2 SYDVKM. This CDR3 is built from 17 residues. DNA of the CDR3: TGTGCCAGCAGGGGACTAGCGGGAGTTATTTCCTACAATGAGCAGTTCTTC. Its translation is CASRGLAGVISYNEQFF. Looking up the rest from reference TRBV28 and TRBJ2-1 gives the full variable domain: DVKVTQSSRYLVKRTGEKVFLECVQDMDHENMFWYRQDPGLGLRLIYFSYDVKMKEKGDIPEGYSVSREKKERFSLILESASTNQTSMYLCASRGLAGVISYNEQFFGPGTRLTVL.

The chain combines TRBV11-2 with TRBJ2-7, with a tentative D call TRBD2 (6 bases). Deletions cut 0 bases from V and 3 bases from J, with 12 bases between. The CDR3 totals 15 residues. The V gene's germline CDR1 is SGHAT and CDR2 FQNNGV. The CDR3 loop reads CASSLEEGRNYEQYF. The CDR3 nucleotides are TGTGCCAGCAGCTTAGAGGAGGGTAGGAACTACGAGCAGTACTTC.

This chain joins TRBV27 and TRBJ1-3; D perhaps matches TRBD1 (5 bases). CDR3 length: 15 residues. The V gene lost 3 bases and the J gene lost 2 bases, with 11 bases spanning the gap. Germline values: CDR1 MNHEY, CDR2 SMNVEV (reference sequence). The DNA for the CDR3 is TGTGCCAGCAGTTTTTCAGGGTCCGCTGGAAACACCATATATTTT. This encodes CASSFSGSAGNTIYF.

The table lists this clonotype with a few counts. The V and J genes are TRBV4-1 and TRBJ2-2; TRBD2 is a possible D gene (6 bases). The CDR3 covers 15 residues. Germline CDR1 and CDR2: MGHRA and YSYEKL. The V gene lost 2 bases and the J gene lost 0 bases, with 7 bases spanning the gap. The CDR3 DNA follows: TGCGCCAGCAGCCAACCGGGGGCGAACACCGGGGAGCTGTTTTTT. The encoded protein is CASSQPGANTGELFF.

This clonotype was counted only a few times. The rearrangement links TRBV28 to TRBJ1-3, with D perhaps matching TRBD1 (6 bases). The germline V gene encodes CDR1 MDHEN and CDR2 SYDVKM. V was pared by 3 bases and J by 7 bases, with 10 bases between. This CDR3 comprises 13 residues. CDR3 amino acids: CASSLGHVNTIYF. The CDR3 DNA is TGTGCCAGCAGTTTGGGACATGTCAACACCATATATTTT.

Written as DNA, the CDR3 is TGTGCCAGCAGTAGGGACAGTGCCGGGTACAATGAGCAGTTCTTC. Its translation: CASSRDSAGYNEQFF. This chain links TRBV6-2 or TRBV6-3 with TRBJ2-1; 7 bases agree with TRBD1. CDR3 length: 15 residues. V lost 5 bases and J lost 4; bases outside the gene matches: 8. Germline V gene sequence: CDR1 MNHEY, CDR2 SVGEGT.

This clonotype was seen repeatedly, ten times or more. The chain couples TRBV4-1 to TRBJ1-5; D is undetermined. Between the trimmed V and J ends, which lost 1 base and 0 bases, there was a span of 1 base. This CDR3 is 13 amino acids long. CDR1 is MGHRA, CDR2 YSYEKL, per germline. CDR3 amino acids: CASSQGSNQPQHF. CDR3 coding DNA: TGCGCCAGCAGCCAAGGTAGCAATCAGCCCCAGCATTTT.

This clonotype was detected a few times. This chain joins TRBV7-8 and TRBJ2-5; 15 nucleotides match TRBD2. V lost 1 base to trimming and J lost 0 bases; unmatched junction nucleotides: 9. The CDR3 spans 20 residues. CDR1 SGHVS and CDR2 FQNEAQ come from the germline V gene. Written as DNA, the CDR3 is TGTGCCAGCAGCTTAGTCAGGGGACTAGCGGGGGGACACAACCAAGAGACCCAGTACTTC. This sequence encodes CASSLVRGLAGGHNQETQYF.

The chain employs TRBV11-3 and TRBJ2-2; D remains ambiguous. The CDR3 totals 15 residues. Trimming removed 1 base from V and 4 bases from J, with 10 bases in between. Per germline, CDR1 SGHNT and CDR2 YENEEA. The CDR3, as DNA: TGTGCCAGCAGCTTAGTGGCAGGAGCCACCGGGGAGCTGTTTTTT. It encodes CASSLVAGATGELFF.

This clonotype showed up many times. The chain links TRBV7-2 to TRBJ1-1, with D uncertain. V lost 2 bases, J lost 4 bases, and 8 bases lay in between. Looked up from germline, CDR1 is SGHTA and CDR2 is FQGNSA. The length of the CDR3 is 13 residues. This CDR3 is CASSLYLGTEAFF. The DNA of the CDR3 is TGTGCCAGCAGCTTATATTTGGGCACTGAAGCTTTCTTT.

In DNA form, the CDR3 reads TGTGCCAGTAGGAACAGCTACAATGAGCAGTTCTTC. This sequence encodes CASRNSYNEQFF. V usage is TRBV19 and J usage is TRBJ2-1; D is unresolved. Germline CDR1 and CDR2: LNHDA and SQIVND (reference sequence). Trimming removed 6 bases from V and 3 bases from J, with 6 bases in between. CDR3 length equals 12 residues.

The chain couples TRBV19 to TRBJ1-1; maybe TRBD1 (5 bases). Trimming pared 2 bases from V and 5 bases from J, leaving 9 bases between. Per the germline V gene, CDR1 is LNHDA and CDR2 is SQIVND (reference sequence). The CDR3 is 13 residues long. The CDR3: CASSIRGRTEAFF. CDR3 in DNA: TGTGCCAGTAGTATAAGGGGTAGAACTGAAGCTTTCTTT.

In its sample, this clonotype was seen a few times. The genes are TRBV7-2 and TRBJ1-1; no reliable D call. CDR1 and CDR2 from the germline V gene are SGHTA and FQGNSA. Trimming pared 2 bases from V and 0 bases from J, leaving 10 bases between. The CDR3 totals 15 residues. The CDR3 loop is CASSLYGGVNTEAFF. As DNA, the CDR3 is TGTGCCAGCAGCTTATATGGCGGGGTGAACACTGAAGCTTTCTTT.

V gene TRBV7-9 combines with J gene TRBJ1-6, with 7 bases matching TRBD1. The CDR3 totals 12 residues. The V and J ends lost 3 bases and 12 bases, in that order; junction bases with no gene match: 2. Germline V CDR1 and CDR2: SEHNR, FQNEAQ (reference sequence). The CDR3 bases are TGTGCCAGCAGCTTTCAGGGGGAACCCCTCCACTTT. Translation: CASSFQGEPLHF.

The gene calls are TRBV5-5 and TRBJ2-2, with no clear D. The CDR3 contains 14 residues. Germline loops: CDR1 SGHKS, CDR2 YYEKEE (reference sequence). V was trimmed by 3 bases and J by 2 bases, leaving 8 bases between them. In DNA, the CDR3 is TGTGCCAGCAGCTCTATCTCAAACACCGGGGAGCTGTTTTTT. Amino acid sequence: CASSSISNTGELFF.

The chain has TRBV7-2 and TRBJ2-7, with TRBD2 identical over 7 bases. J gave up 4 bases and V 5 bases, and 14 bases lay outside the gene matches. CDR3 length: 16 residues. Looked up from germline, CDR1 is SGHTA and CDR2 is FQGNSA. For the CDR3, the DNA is TGTGCCAGCAGCCTGGGGGTCGGAGCGGGGATATACGAGCAGTACTTC. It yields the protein CASSLGVGAGIYEQYF.

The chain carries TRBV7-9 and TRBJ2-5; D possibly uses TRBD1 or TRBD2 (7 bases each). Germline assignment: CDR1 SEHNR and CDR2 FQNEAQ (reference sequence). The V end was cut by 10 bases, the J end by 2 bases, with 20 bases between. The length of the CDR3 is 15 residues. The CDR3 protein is CATARGGPEQETQYF. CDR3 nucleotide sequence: TGTGCCACCGCCAGGGGGGGGCCAGAACAAGAGACCCAGTACTTC. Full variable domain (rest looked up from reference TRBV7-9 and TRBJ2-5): DTGVSQNPRHKITKRGQNVTFRCDPISEHNRLYWYRQTLGQGPEFLTYFQNEAQLEKSRLLSDRFSAERPKGSFSTLEIQRTEQGDSAMYLCATARGGPEQETQYFGPGTRLLVL.

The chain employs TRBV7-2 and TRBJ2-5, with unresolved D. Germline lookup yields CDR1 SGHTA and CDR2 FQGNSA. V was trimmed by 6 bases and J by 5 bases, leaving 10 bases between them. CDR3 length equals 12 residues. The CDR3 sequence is CASREDGETQYF. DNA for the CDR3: TGTGCCAGCAGAGAGGACGGGGAGACCCAGTACTTC.

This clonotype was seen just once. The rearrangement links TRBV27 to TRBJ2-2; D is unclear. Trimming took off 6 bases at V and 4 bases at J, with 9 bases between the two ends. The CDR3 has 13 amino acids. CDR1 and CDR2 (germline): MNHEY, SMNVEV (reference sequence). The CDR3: CASSSRITGELFF. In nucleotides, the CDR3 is TGTGCCAGCAGCAGTAGGATCACCGGGGAGCTGTTTTTT.

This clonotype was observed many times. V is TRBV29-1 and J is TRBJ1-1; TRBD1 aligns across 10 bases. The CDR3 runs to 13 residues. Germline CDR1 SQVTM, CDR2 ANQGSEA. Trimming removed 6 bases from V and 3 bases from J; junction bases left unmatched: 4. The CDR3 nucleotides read TGCAGCGTAGACAGGGGGCGTTACACTGAAGCTTTCTTT. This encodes CSVDRGRYTEAFF.

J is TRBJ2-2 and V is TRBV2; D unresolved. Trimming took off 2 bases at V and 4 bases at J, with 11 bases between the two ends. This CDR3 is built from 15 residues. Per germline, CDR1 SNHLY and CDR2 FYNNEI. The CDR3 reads CASSEIQIGTGELFF. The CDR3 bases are TGTGCCAGCAGTGAAATCCAGATCGGCACCGGGGAGCTGTTTTTT.

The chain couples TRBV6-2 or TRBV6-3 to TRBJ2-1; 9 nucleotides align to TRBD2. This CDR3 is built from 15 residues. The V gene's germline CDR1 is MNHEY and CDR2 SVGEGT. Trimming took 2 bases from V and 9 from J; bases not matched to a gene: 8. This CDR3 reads CASSYGRGRAGEQFF. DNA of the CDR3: TGTGCCAGCAGTTACGGGCGCGGGAGGGCGGGTGAGCAGTTCTTC.

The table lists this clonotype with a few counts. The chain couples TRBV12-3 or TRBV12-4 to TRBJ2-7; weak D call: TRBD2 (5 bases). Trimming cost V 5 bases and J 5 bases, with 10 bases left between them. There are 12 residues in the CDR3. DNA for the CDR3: TGTGCCAGCAGTACAACTAGAAACGAGCAGTACTTC. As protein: CASSTTRNEQYF.

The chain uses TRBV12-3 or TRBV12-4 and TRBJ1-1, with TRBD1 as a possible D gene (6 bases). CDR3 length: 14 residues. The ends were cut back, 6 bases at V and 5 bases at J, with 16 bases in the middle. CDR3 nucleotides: TGTGCCAGCAGGAGAGGGGGGGGCGGAACTGAAGCTTTCTTT. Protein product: CASRRGGGGTEAFF.

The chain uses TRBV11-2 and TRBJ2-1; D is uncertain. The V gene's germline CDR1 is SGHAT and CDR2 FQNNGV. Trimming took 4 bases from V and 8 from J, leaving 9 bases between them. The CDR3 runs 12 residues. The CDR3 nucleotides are TGTGCCAGCAGCTACCTAAACTATGAGCAGTTCTTC. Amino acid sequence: CASSYLNYEQFF.

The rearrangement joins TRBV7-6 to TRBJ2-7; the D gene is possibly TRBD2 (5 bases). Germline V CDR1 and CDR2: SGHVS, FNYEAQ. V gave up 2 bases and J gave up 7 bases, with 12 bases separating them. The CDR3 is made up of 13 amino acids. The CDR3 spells CASSLSLGGEQYF. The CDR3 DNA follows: TGTGCCAGCAGCTTATCCCTGGGCGGGGAGCAGTACTTC.